Listed here are 28 T cell receptor beta chains from one sample, sequenced in a study of cytomegalovirus exposure and HLA in healthy donors. PCR was performed using 60 Vbeta and 13 Jbeta primers. The repertoire was sequenced with immunoSEQ multiplex PCR; TCRdb's copy has only in-frame clones and lacks some. The sample lists 200,000 to 250,000 clones, about 80% seen once, with 4.5% to 6% in the top ten. Sequenced: PBMCs. The receptors derive from a woman between 40 and 55 years old in good health and CMV-seropositive.

The chain is built from TRBV7-2 and TRBJ2-7, with D tentatively TRBD2 (6 bases). Germline loops: CDR1 SGHTA, CDR2 FQGNSA. The CDR3 covers 15 residues. Trimming cost V 5 bases and J 1 base, with 15 bases left between them. Written as DNA, the CDR3 is TGTGCCAGCAGCCGGGACTGGACGGGTTCCTACGAGCAGTACTTC. As protein: CASSRDWTGSYEQYF. Together with reference TRBV7-2 and TRBJ2-7, the CDR3 gives the full variable domain: GAGVSQSPSNKVTEKGKDVELRCDPISGHTALYWYRQSLGQGLEFLIYFQGNSAPDKSGLPSDRFSAERTGGSVSTLTIQRTQQEDSAVYLCASSRDWTGSYEQYFGPGTRLTVT.

The J gene is TRBJ1-1, the V gene TRBV7-8; TRBD1 might be the D (6 bases). Germline V lookup: CDR1 SGHVS, CDR2 FQNEAQ. V lost 1 base and J 2 bases, leaving 20 bases between the germline ends. CDR3 length: 18 amino acids. CDR3 coding DNA: TGTGCCAGCAGCTTAGTGACCCCCATCCCGGGGGGCAACACTGAAGCTTTCTTT. It yields the protein CASSLVTPIPGGNTEAFF.

The chain combines TRBV18 with TRBJ1-5; 9 nucleotides line up with TRBD1. V lost 6 bases to trimming and J lost 7 bases; unmatched junction nucleotides: 4. Germline assignment: CDR1 KGHSH and CDR2 LQKENI. There are 13 residues in the CDR3. The CDR3: CASSGQGEQPQHF. For the CDR3, the DNA is TGTGCCAGCTCGGGACAGGGTGAGCAGCCCCAGCATTTT. Using reference TRBV18 and TRBJ1-5 for the parts outside the CDR3, the full variable domain is NAGVMQNPRHLVRRRGQEARLRCSPMKGHSHVYWYRQLPEEGLKFMVYLQKENIIDESGMPKERFSAEFPKEGPSILRIQQVVRGDSAAYFCASSGQGEQPQHFGDGTRLSIL.

The chain recombines TRBV12-5 with TRBJ2-3; D is perhaps TRBD1 (6 bases). The germline V gene has CDR1 LGHNT and CDR2 FRNRAP. The CDR3 is made up of 17 amino acids. V was cut by 0 bases and J by 2 bases, with 15 bases left in between. CDR3 region: CASGLVTVGAFTDTQYF. Written as DNA, the CDR3 is TGTGCTAGTGGTTTGGTTACGGTGGGGGCCTTCACAGATACGCAGTATTTT. Using reference TRBV12-5 and TRBJ2-3 for the parts outside the CDR3, the full variable domain is DARVTQTPRHKVTEMGQEVTMRCQPILGHNTVFWYRQTMMQGLELLAYFRNRAPLDDSGMPKDRFSAEMPDATLATLKIQPSEPRDSAVYFCASGLVTVGAFTDTQYFGPGTRLTVL.

The genes are TRBV5-1 and TRBJ2-7; 12 nucleotides line up with TRBD2. Trimming took 5 bases from V and 6 from J; bases not matched to a gene: 9. This CDR3 contains 15 residues. In germline, CDR1 is SGHRS, CDR2 YFSETQ. In DNA form, the CDR3 reads TGCGCCAGCAGTTCTGAACTAGCGGGAGGCTCCGAGCAGTACTTC. Translating gives CASSSELAGGSEQYF.

This chain connects TRBV5-1 to TRBJ2-7; D is ambiguous. Germline CDR1 is SGHRS and CDR2 is YFSETQ. Trimming removed 0 bases from V and 5 bases from J, with 9 bases in between. CDR3 length: 13 amino acids. The CDR3 is CASSLERANEQYF. As DNA, the CDR3 is TGCGCCAGCAGCTTGGAACGAGCTAACGAGCAGTACTTC.

This clone was detected once. The chain couples TRBV9 to TRBJ1-1, with D possibly TRBD1 on 5 matching bases. The V gene's germline CDR1 is SGDLS and CDR2 YYNGEE. V was cut by 0 bases and J by 1 base, with 13 bases left in between. The CDR3 runs to 16 residues. The CDR3 region is CASSVGGGGTNTEAFF. DNA for the CDR3: TGTGCCAGCAGCGTAGGAGGCGGGGGGACGAACACTGAAGCTTTCTTT.

This clone has just one count. V gene TRBV30 combines with J gene TRBJ1-2; 9 bases line up with TRBD1. Germline V gives CDR1 GTSNPN, CDR2 SVGIG (reference sequence). Trimming at V came to 8 bases and at J to 6 bases, leaving 7 bases not matched to a gene. This CDR3 is built from 12 residues. The CDR3 region is CALNRGLDGYTF. The CDR3, as DNA: TGTGCCCTAAACAGGGGGCTCGATGGCTACACCTTC.

The chain employs TRBV4-1 and TRBJ1-3; D not certain. This CDR3 comprises 15 residues. Germline assignment: CDR1 MGHRA and CDR2 YSYEKL. Trimming stripped 4 bases from V and 0 bases from J, with 10 bases between. This CDR3 is CASSPKDNSGNTIYF. In nucleotides, the CDR3 is TGCGCCAGCAGCCCGAAAGACAACTCTGGAAACACCATATATTTT.

The chain employs TRBV5-1 and TRBJ2-7; TRBD1 matches at 7 bases. This CDR3 has 15 amino acids. With V trimmed by 4 bases and J by 2 bases, 9 bases remained unmatched. Germline V gene data show CDR1 as SGHRS and CDR2 as YFSETQ. The CDR3 DNA reads TGCGCCAGCAGCGCTCGGACAGGCTCAACCTACGAGCAGTACTTC. It codes for CASSARTGSTYEQYF.

The chain is built from TRBV18 and TRBJ1-1; unclear D gene. Trimming removed 3 bases from V and 7 bases from J, with 9 bases in between. This CDR3 comprises 12 residues. The germline CDR1 and CDR2 sequences are KGHSH and LQKENI. CDR3 loop: CASSPAQYEAFF. CDR3 bases: TGTGCCAGCTCACCGGCACAGTATGAAGCTTTCTTT. The whole variable domain, remainder taken from reference TRBV18 and TRBJ1-1, is NAGVMQNPRHLVRRRGQEARLRCSPMKGHSHVYWYRQLPEEGLKFMVYLQKENIIDESGMPKERFSAEFPKEGPSILRIQQVVRGDSAAYFCASSPAQYEAFFGQGTRLTVV.

V gene TRBV6-7 combines with J gene TRBJ1-1, with a weak D call TRBD1 (5 bases). TRBV6-7 carries the ORF label, with uncertain function. Trimming took off 5 bases at V and 11 bases at J, with 21 bases between the two ends. This CDR3 is built from 14 residues. DNA for the CDR3: TGTGCCAGCAGTGATATAGGTGGCGACCGGGGGGCTTTCTTT. As protein: CASSDIGGDRGAFF.

The rearrangement links TRBV4-2 to TRBJ2-3; D perhaps matches TRBD2 (5 bases). Trimming removed 0 bases from V and 5 bases from J, with 15 bases in between. This CDR3 comprises 16 residues. The germline gives CDR1 LGHNA, CDR2 YNFKEQ. CDR3 nucleotides: TGTGCCAGCAGCCAAGATTGGAGAGGGTCGGAAGATACGCAGTATTTT. It specifies CASSQDWRGSEDTQYF.

This chain joins TRBV2 and TRBJ1-5; no firm D call. CDR1 and CDR2 (germline): SNHLY, FYNNEI. The ends were cut back, 3 bases at V and 0 bases at J, with 9 bases in the middle. This CDR3 region has 15 residues. Here the CDR3 DNA reads TGTGCCAGCAGTGAGAACAGCCTTAGCAATCAGCCCCAGCATTTT. Encoded protein: CASSENSLSNQPQHF. Full variable domain (missing parts from reference TRBV2 and TRBJ1-5): EPEVTQTPSHQVTQMGQEVILRCVPISNHLYFYWYRQILGQKVEFLVSFYNNEISEKSEIFDDQFSVERPDGSNFTLKIRSTKLEDSAMYFCASSENSLSNQPQHFGDGTRLSIL.

This rearrangement joins TRBV15 to TRBJ2-3, with D possibly being TRBD2 (6 bases). The CDR3 runs to 14 residues. Trimming left V 1 base short and J 3 bases short, with 8 bases between. The germline V gene has CDR1 LNHNV and CDR2 YYDKDF (reference sequence). The CDR3 protein is CATSRGGATDTQYF. The CDR3 DNA reads TGTGCCACCAGCAGAGGCGGGGCAACAGATACGCAGTATTTT.

This clone has only a few counts. The chain couples TRBV2 to TRBJ2-7; 8 bases are shared with TRBD1. CDR1 and CDR2 (germline): SNHLY, FYNNEI. V dropped 7 bases and J dropped 6; count of bases not matched to a gene: 11. This CDR3 has 14 amino acids. CDR3 nucleotide sequence: TGTGCCAGCATCCCCGAGGGGACAGGAGGCGAGCAGTACTTC. It translates to CASIPEGTGGEQYF.

The gene calls are TRBV7-2 and TRBJ2-5; 7 positions match TRBD1. With the DNA end fitting TRBJ2-7 better, the J assignment may be wrong. This CDR3 has 16 amino acids. Germline assignment: CDR1 SGHTA and CDR2 FQGNSA. The CDR3 loop is CASSAETGRIGYEQYF. The DNA of the CDR3 is TGTGCCAGCAGCGCGGAGACAGGGCGCATAGGGTACGAGCAGTACTTC.

This clone has just one count. The chain is built from TRBV2 and TRBJ2-3, with 10 bases that match TRBD1. The ends lost 7 bases at V and 3 bases at J; junction bases unmatched: 4. Germline V gene data show CDR1 as SNHLY and CDR2 as FYNNEI. This CDR3 region has 14 residues. CDR3 residues: CASIGDRGTDTQYF. CDR3 bases: TGTGCCAGCATTGGGGACAGGGGTACAGATACGCAGTATTTT.

The J gene is TRBJ1-1, the V gene TRBV9; the match to TRBD1 covers 7 bases. The germline gives CDR1 SGDLS, CDR2 YYNGEE. V lost 2 bases, J lost 6 bases, and 16 bases stayed unmatched. The CDR3 totals 17 residues. The CDR3 coding sequence is TGTGCCAGCAGCGTCCAACAGGGGACCCAGGTCGCGGCTGAAGCTTTCTTT. Translating it yields CASSVQQGTQVAAEAFF. Variable domain in full (rest from reference TRBV9 and TRBJ1-1): DSGVTQTPKHLITATGQRVTLRCSPRSGDLSVYWYQQSLDQGLQFLIQYYNGEERAKGNILERFSAQQFPDLHSELNLSSLELGDSALYFCASSVQQGTQVAAEAFFGQGTRLTVV.

This chain links TRBV10-1 with TRBJ2-1; 15 positions match TRBD2. V lost 4 bases and J lost 0; bases outside the gene matches: 10. The CDR3 has 20 amino acids. CDR1 is WNHNN, CDR2 SYGVQD, per germline (reference sequence). The CDR3, as DNA: TGCGCCAGCAGTGGCCCCGGGACTAGCGGGAGGCCTCGCTCCTACAATGAGCAGTTCTTC. This translates into CASSGPGTSGRPRSYNEQFF.

This clone was seen a single time. This chain uses TRBV6-5 with TRBJ1-1, with 7 nucleotides matching TRBD1. From germline, CDR1 is MNHEY and CDR2 SVGAGI. V shed 9 bases, J shed 8 bases, and the junction held 15 bases outside the gene matches. The CDR3 spans 14 residues. The CDR3 sequence is CASRQGARVQEAFF. CDR3 nucleotides: TGTGCCAGTCGACAGGGTGCAAGGGTGCAAGAAGCTTTCTTT.

The chain uses TRBV4-3 and TRBJ2-3; 15 bases are shared with TRBD2. V dropped 4 bases and J dropped 2; count of bases not matched to a gene: 7. CDR1 and CDR2 (germline): LGHNA, YSLEER. The CDR3 is 18 residues long. Here the CDR3 reads CASSRGLAGGPVTDTQYF. The CDR3 DNA is TGCGCCAGCAGCCGTGGACTAGCGGGAGGGCCGGTCACAGATACGCAGTATTTT.

As regards this clone: This sample also contains other DNA sequences that code for the same CDR3. The V call is TRBV6-6, the J call TRBJ1-4; D uncertain. The germline V gene has CDR1 MNHNY and CDR2 SVGAGI (reference sequence). The CDR3 consists of 15 residues. Trimming took 0 bases from V and 8 from J, leaving 13 bases between them. The chain's CDR3 is CASSYSGGTEEKLFF. The DNA of the CDR3 is TGTGCCAGCAGTTACTCAGGCGGAACGGAGGAAAAACTGTTTTTT.

Concerning this clone: Different DNA sequences within this sample yield the same CDR3. The rearrangement links TRBV2 to TRBJ1-2; D is perhaps TRBD1 (5 bases). Trimming removed 0 bases at V and 5 bases at J, with 7 bases between. Per the germline V gene, CDR1 is SNHLY and CDR2 is FYNNEI. The CDR3 covers 13 residues. The CDR3 reads CASSEARGYGYTF. The CDR3 nucleotides are TGTGCCAGCAGTGAAGCTCGGGGGTATGGCTACACCTTC.

The gene calls are TRBV4-3 and TRBJ1-1, with D possibly matching TRBD1 (6 bases). Germline lookup yields CDR1 LGHNA and CDR2 YSLEER. The germline V and J ends were trimmed by 1 base and 10 bases, with 16 bases remaining between them. The CDR3 sequence is 14 residues long. CDR3 region: CASSQGVKGGLAFF. In DNA form, the CDR3 reads TGCGCCAGCAGCCAAGGAGTTAAGGGGGGGTTAGCTTTCTTT.

V gene TRBV7-2 combines with J gene TRBJ2-7; 8 positions agree with TRBD1. J was trimmed by 2 bases and V by 1 base; bases with no gene match: 7. The CDR3 sequence is 16 residues long. Germline V lookup: CDR1 SGHTA, CDR2 FQGNSA. The DNA of the CDR3 is TGTGCCAGCAGCTTAGATACAGGACAGGGCACCTACGAGCAGTACTTC. Amino acid sequence: CASSLDTGQGTYEQYF.

The chain is built from TRBV29-1 and TRBJ2-3; TRBD2 matches at 10 bases. J gave up 4 bases and V 0 bases, and 7 bases lay outside the gene matches. Per the germline V gene, CDR1 is SQVTM and CDR2 is ANQGSEA. The CDR3 consists of 16 residues. CDR3 bases: TGCAGCGTTGAAGACACCCGGACTAGCGGTGCAGATACGCAGTATTTT. Its translation: CSVEDTRTSGADTQYF.

The chain uses TRBV5-4 and TRBJ1-1; D not resolved. Germline assignment: CDR1 SGHNT and CDR2 YYREEE (reference sequence). V gave up 2 bases and J gave up 4 bases, with 15 bases separating them. CDR3 length: 15 residues. Here the CDR3 reads CASSLVYSPGTEAFF. The CDR3 DNA reads TGTGCCAGCAGCTTAGTTTATAGCCCCGGCACTGAAGCTTTCTTT.